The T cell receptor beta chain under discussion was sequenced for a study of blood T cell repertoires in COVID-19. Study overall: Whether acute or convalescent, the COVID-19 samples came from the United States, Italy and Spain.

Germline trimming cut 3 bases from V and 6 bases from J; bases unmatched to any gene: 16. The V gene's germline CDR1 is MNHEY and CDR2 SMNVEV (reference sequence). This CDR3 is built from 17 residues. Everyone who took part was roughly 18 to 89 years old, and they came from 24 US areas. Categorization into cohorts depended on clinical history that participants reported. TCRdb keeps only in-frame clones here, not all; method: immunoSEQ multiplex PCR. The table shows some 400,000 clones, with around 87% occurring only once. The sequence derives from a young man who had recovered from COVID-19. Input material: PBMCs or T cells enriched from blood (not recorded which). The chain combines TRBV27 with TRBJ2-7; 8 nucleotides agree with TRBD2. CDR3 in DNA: TGTGCCAGCAGTTTGCTCCCCGGTAGCGGGGAGGACCTCGAGCAGTACTTC. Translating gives CASSLLPGSGEDLEQYF.